The clone carrying this T cell receptor beta chain was detected once. The data are from a study of blood T cell repertoires in COVID-19. Study background: Material from acute and convalescent COVID-19 was sourced from the United States, Italy and Spain. T cells, B-cell-depleted T cells, or PBMCs provided the cDNA or gDNA that served as material.

V was pared by 7 bases and J by 5 bases, with 17 bases between. Germline V CDR1 and CDR2: MNHEY, SVGAGI. The CDR3 sequence is 14 residues long. Per the authors' pipeline: By means of reference gene primer amplification, nucleated cell counts were estimated. Profiling relied on immunoSEQ multiplex PCR, and the TCRdb table lists in-frame clones only, not all of them. That table is the source of V, J and clone size, and D and trimming were worked out from the DNA. The table lists approximately 74,000 clones, 91% of them singletons, with 4.8% in the top ten. This sequence originates from a woman between 55 and 75 years old with active COVID-19. The material sequenced was peripheral blood. The chain combines TRBV6-5 with TRBJ1-1, with D perhaps TRBD1 (6 bases). The CDR3 sequence is CASNPTGQGTEAFF. The CDR3 nucleotides are TGTGCCAGCAATCCTACAGGGCAGGGGACTGAAGCTTTCTTT.